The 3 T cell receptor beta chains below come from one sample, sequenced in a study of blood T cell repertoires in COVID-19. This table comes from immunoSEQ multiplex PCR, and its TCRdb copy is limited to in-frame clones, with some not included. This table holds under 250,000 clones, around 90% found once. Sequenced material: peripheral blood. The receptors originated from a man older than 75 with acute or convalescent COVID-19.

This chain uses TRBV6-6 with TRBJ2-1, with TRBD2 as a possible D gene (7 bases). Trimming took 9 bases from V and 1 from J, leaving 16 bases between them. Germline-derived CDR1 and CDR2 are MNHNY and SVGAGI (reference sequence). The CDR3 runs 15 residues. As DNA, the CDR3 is TGTGCCAGTCGGCGGCGGGGGCAGTCCTACAATGAGCAGTTCTTC. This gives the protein CASRRRGQSYNEQFF.

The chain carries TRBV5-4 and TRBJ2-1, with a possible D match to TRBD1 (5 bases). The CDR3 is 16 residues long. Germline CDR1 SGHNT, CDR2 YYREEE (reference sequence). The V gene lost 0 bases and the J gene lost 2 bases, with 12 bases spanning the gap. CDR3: CASSLGGLTTYNEQFF. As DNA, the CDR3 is TGTGCCAGCAGCTTGGGGGGCCTAACTACCTACAATGAGCAGTTCTTC.

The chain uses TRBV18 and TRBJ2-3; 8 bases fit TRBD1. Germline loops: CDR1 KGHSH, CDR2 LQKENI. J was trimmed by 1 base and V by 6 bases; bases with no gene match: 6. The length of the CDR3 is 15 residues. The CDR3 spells CASSAGTGGTDTQYF. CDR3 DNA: TGTGCCAGCTCGGCCGGGACAGGCGGCACAGATACGCAGTATTTT.